Here is one TCR beta chain with its context. Antigen specificity is unknown. The germline V gene encodes CDR1 SGHTA and CDR2 FQGTGA. V lost 10 bases, J lost 6 bases, and 18 bases lay in between. This CDR3 region has 14 residues. This specimen belongs to a study of siplizumab effects on memory and regulatory T cells. Broader study findings: An assignable phenotype, naive or memory, was missing from roughly 80-95% of proliferating CD4+ or CD8+ clones.

Assay: immunoSEQ multiplex PCR; the TCRdb copy retains only in-frame clones and omits some. The data show 90,000 to 120,000 clones, roughly 94% seen once. J is TRBJ2-2 and V is TRBV7-3; D could derive from TRBD1 or TRBD2 (7 bases each). Input material: Tregs sorted from blood. This sequence was found in a human donor in good health. DNA of the CDR3: TGTGCCACTACACAGGGGACTAACGCCGGGGAGCTGTTTTTT. Amino acids: CATTQGTNAGELFF.